This T cell receptor (beta chain) was retrieved from a study of cytomegalovirus exposure and HLA in healthy donors. In the study overall: HLA-typed donors were the source of about 85 million unique TCRs, which an early data release held. Study conclusions and caveats: Reports indicated that the classifier achieved high specificity and sensitivity in diagnosing cytomegalovirus status. The investigators catalogued 150 or so TCR beta chains as cytomegalovirus-associated.

CDR1 and CDR2 from the germline V gene are SSHAT and FNYEAQ (reference sequence). CDR3 length equals 16 residues. A remark on this clone: The antigen remains unidentified.

This PCR relied on a set of 60 Vbeta primers and 13 Jbeta primers. In the original analysis: Per a later analysis, the number of unique TCR beta chains was roughly 87 million, of which 9 million to 14 million were shared. TCRdb's copy holds only in-frame clones and misses some; the assay was immunoSEQ multiplex PCR. That table gives V, J and clone size, and the DNA gave D and trimming. The sample has some 120,000 clones; over 70% are singletons. The sequence was obtained from a woman in her forties or fifties in good health and CMV-seropositive. Source material: PBMCs. The gene calls are TRBV7-7 and TRBJ2-5, with 10 bases aligning to TRBD2. Here the CDR3 DNA reads TGTGCATCCTCCCCACGGCCTAGCGGGAGAGGAGAGACCCAGTACTTC. This encodes CASSPRPSGRGETQYF. Filled out from reference TRBV7-7 and TRBJ2-5, the complete variable domain reads GAGVSQSPRYKVTKRGQDVTLRCDPISSHATLYWYQQALGQGPEFLTYFNYEAQPDKSGLPSDRFSAERPEGSISTLTIQRTEQRDSAMYRCASSPRPSGRGETQYFGPGTRLLVL.